These 25 T cell receptor beta chains came from one sample sequenced in a study of prognosis after radiotherapy for stage I lung cancer. Amplicons of TCR beta CDR3 were generated from genomic DNA by two-round multiplex PCR. Initially, in first-round PCR, primers specific to each TRBV and TRBJ gene were used. In TCRdb, the multiplex PCR reads were re-called with MiXCR into one record per CDR3 protein. The table records 30,000 or so distinct CDR3 sequences, about 30% of them present only once. Source: PBMCs, taken before or after stereotactic body radiation therapy (not recorded which). These receptors were taken from a donor older than 45 with non-small cell lung cancer.

This clonotype appeared once. The chain has TRBV6-1 and TRBJ2-1; TRBD2 agrees at 10 bases. This CDR3 spans 14 amino acids. Looked up from germline, CDR1 is MNHNS and CDR2 is SASEGT. Trimming at V came to 6 bases and at J to 4 bases, leaving 3 bases not matched to a gene. CDR3: CASSGTSEYNEQFF. The CDR3, as DNA: TGTGCCAGCAGCGGGACTAGCGAGTACAATGAGCAGTTCTTC.

On this clonotype itself: The germline gene is not matched at one end of the junction; a read error may be the cause. The chain couples TRBV6-9 to TRBJ2-5; the D gene is possibly TRBD2 (5 bases). This CDR3 has 14 amino acids. Germline values: CDR1 MNHGY, CDR2 SVAAGI. The CDR3 sequence is CASSYSRGMENQYF. For the CDR3, the DNA is TGTGCCAGCAGTTACTCACGGGGTATGGAGAACCAGTACTTC.

This clonotype was observed many times. The chain recombines TRBV4-2 with TRBJ1-2, with 7 bases lining up with TRBD1. After removal of 4 bases from V and 5 bases from J, the junction contained 1 base not matched to a gene. The germline CDR1 and CDR2 sequences are LGHNA and YNFKEQ. This CDR3 has 12 amino acids. The CDR3 here is CASSPGQYGYTF. In DNA form, the CDR3 reads TGTGCCAGCAGCCCGGGACAGTATGGCTACACCTTC.

This clonotype has ten or more counts. This chain uses TRBV6-1 with TRBJ2-5; D may be TRBD1 (5 bases). The CDR3 has 12 residues. Germline-derived CDR1 and CDR2 are MNHNS and SASEGT. Trimming took off 11 bases at V and 1 base at J, with 11 bases between the two ends. CDR3 in amino acids: CAVDRTQETQYF. DNA of the CDR3: TGTGCCGTCGACAGAACCCAAGAGACCCAGTACTTC.

The genes are TRBV12-3 or TRBV12-4 and TRBJ2-1; the D is unclear. This CDR3 is built from 15 residues. V dropped 4 bases and J dropped 2 bases, with 12 bases sitting between them. The CDR3 sequence: CASSYGELAYNEQFF. The CDR3 DNA follows: TGTGCCAGCAGTTATGGGGAATTGGCCTACAATGAGCAGTTCTTC.

This clonotype occurred a few times. With only one base between it and a far larger clone, this is likely a read error. The chain employs TRBV6-9 and TRBJ2-7, with D perhaps matching TRBD1 or TRBD2 (6 bases each). This CDR3 has 16 residues. Looked up from germline, CDR1 is MNHGY and CDR2 is SVAAGI. CDR3 DNA sequence: TGTGCCAGCGGTTACACCGGGGGCCGGGTCTCCTACGAGCAGTACTTC. This gives the protein CASGYTGGRVSYEQYF.

This clonotype appeared many times. V usage is TRBV2 and J usage is TRBJ2-3, with 7 bases fitting TRBD1. The CDR3 length is 14 residues. After removal of 7 bases from V and 2 bases from J, the junction contained 6 bases not matched to a gene. In germline, CDR1 is SNHLY, CDR2 FYNNEI. CDR3: CASNSDRDTDTQYF. In nucleotides, the CDR3 is TGTGCCAGCAACTCTGACAGGGACACAGATACGCAGTATTTT. The full variable domain, in which reference TRBV2 and TRBJ2-3 provide the parts outside the CDR3, is EPEVTQTPSHQVTQMGQEVILRCVPISNHLYFYWYRQILGQKVEFLVSFYNNEISEKSEIFDDQFSVERPDGSNFTLKIRSTKLEDSAMYFCASNSDRDTDTQYFGPGTRLTVL.

The chain recombines TRBV9 with TRBJ2-3, with TRBD2 as a possible D gene (7 bases). Germline loops: CDR1 SGDLS, CDR2 YYNGEE. Trimming left V 4 bases short and J 1 base short, with 13 bases between. This CDR3 has 15 residues. CDR3 loop: CASSPGGRGTDTQYF. As DNA, the CDR3 is TGTGCCAGCAGCCCGGGGGGCAGGGGCACAGATACGCAGTATTTT.

Concerning this clonotype: This sequence is one base from a far larger clone and is likely a read error. This rearrangement joins TRBV6-2 or TRBV6-3 to TRBJ2-7; perhaps D is TRBD1 or TRBD2 (5 bases each). From germline, CDR1 is MNHEY and CDR2 SVGEGT. V gave up 7 bases and J gave up 6 bases, with 22 bases separating them. The CDR3 is made up of 15 amino acids. CDR3 region: CASNWVGVYPLEQYF. CDR3 DNA sequence: TGTGCCAGCAACTGGGTGGGGGTTTACCCCCTCGAGCAGTACTTC.

This clonotype came up many times. The genes are TRBV28 and TRBJ2-7; D is perhaps TRBD1 (6 bases). V gave up 8 bases and J gave up 4 bases, with 18 bases separating them. The CDR3 spans 14 residues. Germline CDR1 and CDR2: MDHEN and SYDVKM. The chain's CDR3 is CASYPGTSKYEQYF. CDR3 nucleotide sequence: TGTGCCAGCTATCCAGGGACAAGTAAATACGAGCAGTACTTC. The whole variable domain, remainder taken from reference TRBV28 and TRBJ2-7, is DVKVTQSSRYLVKRTGEKVFLECVQDMDHENMFWYRQDPGLGLRLIYFSYDVKMKEKGDIPEGYSVSREKKERFSLILESASTNQTSMYLCASYPGTSKYEQYFGPGTRLTVT.

This clonotype came up many times. The genes are TRBV3-1 and TRBJ2-7; 9 nucleotides match TRBD2. The CDR3 extends over 15 amino acids. Per the germline V gene, CDR1 is LGHDT and CDR2 is YNNKEL (reference sequence). V dropped 4 bases and J dropped 4; count of bases not matched to a gene: 8. CDR3 sequence: CASSLAGTSKYEQYF. The CDR3 DNA reads as TGTGCCAGCAGCCTCGCTGGGACTAGCAAGTACGAGCAGTACTTC.

This clonotype has ten or more counts. J is TRBJ1-5 and V is TRBV24-1; no reliable D call. The germline V and J ends were trimmed by 3 bases and 12 bases, with 14 bases remaining between them. CDR3 length: 13 amino acids. The germline V gene has CDR1 KGHDR and CDR2 SFDVKD. The CDR3, as DNA: TGTGCCACCAGTGATGGAACAGCAAGTCTCCAGCATTTT. This gives the protein CATSDGTASLQHF.

This clonotype came up many times. This chain joins TRBV20-1 and TRBJ1-5; D gene uncertain. V was trimmed by 0 bases and J by 4 bases, leaving 13 bases between them. CDR3 length: 15 amino acids. In germline, CDR1 is DFQATT, CDR2 SNEGSKA (reference sequence). The CDR3 loop is CSARDEALLNQPQHF. The CDR3 nucleotides read TGCAGTGCTAGAGATGAAGCGTTACTAAATCAGCCCCAGCATTTT.

Notes on this clonotype: Germline is not matched at one junction end, which may reflect a read error. The chain carries TRBV20-1 and TRBJ2-2; a weak D match, TRBD2 (5 bases). Germline CDR1 and CDR2: DFQATT and SNEGSKA (reference sequence). CDR3 size: 13 residues. The CDR3 is CSARRVNTGELFF. CDR3 DNA sequence: TGCAGTGCTAGGCGCGTGAACACCGGGGAGCTATTTTTT.

This clonotype was counted many times. This rearrangement joins TRBV11-2 to TRBJ2-3; D is possibly TRBD2 (6 bases). This CDR3 contains 14 residues. Trimming cost V 2 bases and J 6 bases, with 12 bases left between them. The germline V gene has CDR1 SGHAT and CDR2 FQNNGV. The CDR3 is CASSLRDGGDTQYF. The DNA of the CDR3 is TGTGCCAGCAGCTTAAGAGACGGAGGGGATACGCAGTATTTT.

This clonotype was recorded many times. The V call is TRBV15, the J call TRBJ2-1; D is ambiguous. Germline CDR1 reads LNHNV; CDR2 reads YYDKDF (reference sequence). The ends were cut back, 2 bases at V and 6 bases at J, with 11 bases in the middle. The CDR3 runs 14 residues. CDR3 DNA sequence: TGTGCCACCAGCAGAACTCCCCCGGCCAATGAGCAGTTCTTC. As protein: CATSRTPPANEQFF.

In the case of this clonotype: One junction end does not reproduce the germline sequence, and a read error may be involved. This chain joins TRBV6-2 or TRBV6-3 and TRBJ2-1; 8 bases map to TRBD2. Germline CDR1 is MNHEY and CDR2 is SVGEGT. The CDR3 loop spans 17 amino acids. In nucleotides, the CDR3 is TGTGCCAGTAGTCCGCTTAAATCGGGAGGGCCTTACAATGAGAAGTTCTTC. This translates into CASSPLKSGGPYNEKFF.

This clonotype was counted between two and nine times. This sequence joins TRBV5-4 and TRBJ2-5, with D uncertain. Germline V gene data show CDR1 as SGHNT and CDR2 as YYREEE (reference sequence). The CDR3 is 12 residues long. V lost 1 base and J 5 bases, leaving 6 bases between the germline ends. This chain's CDR3 is CASSLLMETQYF. In DNA, the CDR3 is TGTGCCAGCAGCTTGCTTATGGAGACCCAGTACTTC. Complete variable domain (other parts from reference TRBV5-4 and TRBJ2-5): ETGVTQSPTHLIKTRGQQVTLRCSSQSGHNTVSWYQQALGQGPQFIFQYYREEENGRGNFPPRFSGLQFPNYSSELNVNALELDDSALYLCASSLLMETQYFGPGTRLLVL.

This clonotype was counted at least ten times. The chain carries TRBV2 and TRBJ1-6, with unresolved D. The CDR3 extends over 15 amino acids. The ends were cut back, 3 bases at V and 6 bases at J, with 12 bases in the middle. Germline CDR1 SNHLY, CDR2 FYNNEI. CDR3 DNA sequence: TGTGCCAGCAGTGATGGCGGATCCCGTAATTCACCCCTCCACTTT. This gives the protein CASSDGGSRNSPLHF.

A word on this clonotype: The junction does not match germline at one end; this may be a read error. This sequence joins TRBV20-1 and TRBJ2-3; D may be TRBD2 (5 bases). The V gene's germline CDR1 is DFQATT and CDR2 SNEGSKA (reference sequence). The CDR3 is 15 amino acids. DNA of the CDR3: TGCAGTGCTACCCCGTACCCTAGCTGGAAAGATACACAGTATTTT. This encodes CSATPYPSWKDTQYF.

This clonotype showed up many times. V gene TRBV5-1 combines with J gene TRBJ1-6; perhaps TRBD1 as D (6 bases). Trimming removed 4 bases from V and 5 bases from J, with 13 bases in between. This CDR3 is built from 15 residues. Germline loops: CDR1 SGHRS, CDR2 YFSETQ. The CDR3 DNA is TGCGCCAGCAGCGCCCAGGGGTCCAATAATTCACCCCTCCACTTT. Its protein product is CASSAQGSNNSPLHF.

Concerning this clonotype itself: This likely reflects a read error, since a far larger clone is one base away. This chain joins TRBV6-5 and TRBJ2-1; D call uncertain. V was shortened by 7 bases and J by 4 bases, with 5 bases between the two germline ends. Germline V gives CDR1 MNHEY, CDR2 SVGAGI. The CDR3 has 11 residues. CDR3: CASMTYNEQFF. In nucleotides, the CDR3 is TGTGCCAGCATGACGTACAATGAGCAGTTCTTC.

This clonotype was observed many times. The CDR3: CASSQDRGAPGNTIYF. The CDR3 coding sequence is TGCGCCAGCAGCCAAGATCGGGGGGCGCCTGGAAACACCATATATTTT. The chain combines TRBV4-1 with TRBJ1-3; D is perhaps TRBD1 (6 bases). The CDR3 consists of 16 residues. Germline CDR1 reads MGHRA; CDR2 reads YSYEKL. Trimming took 0 bases from V and 2 from J, leaving 11 bases between them.

This clonotype has just a few counts. The chain recombines TRBV29-1 with TRBJ2-5; no clear D. V gave up 5 bases and J gave up 4 bases, with 5 bases separating them. CDR3 length: 10 residues. Germline V gives CDR1 SQVTM, CDR2 ANQGSEA. The CDR3 DNA sequence: TGCAGCGTTCTAATAGAGACCCAGTACTTC. Translating gives CSVLIETQYF. Variable domain in full (rest from reference TRBV29-1 and TRBJ2-5): SAVISQKPSRDICQRGTSLTIQCQVDSQVTMMFWYRQQPGQSLTLIATANQGSEATYESGFVIDKFPISRPNLTFSTLTVSNMSPEDSSIYLCSVLIETQYFGPGTRLLVL.

In regard to this clonotype: Given a far larger clone just one base away, this is likely a sequencing read error. The chain employs TRBV6-4 and TRBJ1-2; TRBD1 aligns across 7 bases. Germline CDR1 is MRHNA and CDR2 is SNTAGT. J was trimmed by 4 bases and V by 6 bases; bases with no gene match: 8. This CDR3 spans 14 amino acids. This CDR3 is CASRKTGTLYGYTF. In DNA, the CDR3 is TGTGCCAGCAGAAAGACAGGGACCCTCTATGGCTACACCTTC.